One and the same sample provided the 11 T cell receptor beta chains below, sequenced in a study of type 1 regulatory T cells. TCRdb passed the reads through MiXCR, listing each CDR3 protein once. Of approximately 97,000 distinct CDR3 sequences listed, 25% to 40% are singletons. The material sequenced was CD4+ T cells, either the whole sample or a sorted fraction (not recorded which). These receptors were obtained from a human donor in good health.

The chain is built from TRBV7-8 and TRBJ2-5, with D hard to call. Germline V gene data show CDR1 as SGHVS and CDR2 as FQNEAQ. V lost 6 bases and J 1 base, leaving 15 bases between the germline ends. The CDR3 spans 15 residues. CDR3: CASRQRWQIQETQYF. The CDR3 nucleotides read TGTGCCAGCAGACAACGGTGGCAGATCCAAGAGACCCAGTACTTC. Filled out from reference TRBV7-8 and TRBJ2-5, the complete variable domain reads GAGVSQSPRYKVAKRGQDVALRCDPISGHVSLFWYQQALGQGPEFLTYFQNEAQLDKSGLPSDRFFAERPEGSVSTLKIQRTQQEDSAVYLCASRQRWQIQETQYFGPGTRLLVL.

CDR3 protein: CASSYSRTYNEKLFF. CDR3 nucleotides: TGTGCCAGCAGTTACTCTCGGACATATAATGAAAAACTGTTTTTT. The gene calls are TRBV6-5 and TRBJ1-4, with D perhaps matching TRBD1 (5 bases). This CDR3 region has 15 residues. In germline, CDR1 is MNHEY, CDR2 SVGAGI. Trimming removed 0 bases at V and 4 bases at J, with 9 bases between.

The chain uses TRBV6-2 or TRBV6-3 and TRBJ2-1, with TRBD2 matching 11 bases. This CDR3 has 16 residues. Unmatched junction bases numbered 9, after V lost 5 bases and J lost 6 bases. Germline CDR1 and CDR2: MNHEY and SVGEGT. CDR3 in DNA: TGTGCCAGCAGTCGGAATAGCGGGAGGGCCGCCAATGAGCAGTTCTTC. Translation gives CASSRNSGRAANEQFF.

This rearrangement joins TRBV7-2 to TRBJ1-1; possible D gene TRBD1, 6 bases. Trimming removed 1 base at V and 0 bases at J, with 12 bases between. Per germline, CDR1 SGHTA and CDR2 FQGNSA. The CDR3 extends over 16 amino acids. The CDR3 nucleotides read TGTGCCAGCAGCTTAGTACTGGGGGCTTTGAACACTGAAGCTTTCTTT. Amino acid sequence: CASSLVLGALNTEAFF.

This clonotype has only a few counts. CDR3 in amino acids: CSASSGGGAKNIQYF. For the CDR3, the DNA is TGCAGTGCTAGCTCTGGCGGGGGGGCCAAAAACATTCAGTACTTC. The chain joins TRBV20-1 to TRBJ2-4, with TRBD2 identical over 8 bases. Germline-derived CDR1 and CDR2 are DFQATT and SNEGSKA (reference sequence). The CDR3 covers 15 residues. V lost 3 bases to trimming and J lost 1 base; unmatched junction nucleotides: 5.

This clonotype was seen a handful of times. The chain's CDR3 is CASSRITGFSADTQYF. In DNA, the CDR3 is TGTGCCAGCAGCCGCATCACAGGGTTTTCAGCAGATACGCAGTATTTT. The rearrangement links TRBV7-2 to TRBJ2-3; tentatively, D is TRBD1 (6 bases). Per germline, CDR1 SGHTA and CDR2 FQGNSA. The ends were cut back, 5 bases at V and 4 bases at J, with 19 bases in the middle. The CDR3 is made up of 16 amino acids.

CDR3 nucleotides: TGTGCCAGCGGGCTGGGGAGTAGCGGGGGAGTCTACAATGAGCAGTTCTTC. This translates into CASGLGSSGGVYNEQFF. The chain recombines TRBV28 with TRBJ2-1; 9 positions agree with TRBD2. The trim removed 8 bases at V and 3 bases at J, leaving 14 bases unmatched. The CDR3 sequence is 17 residues long. Germline V CDR1 and CDR2: MDHEN, SYDVKM.

The rearrangement uses TRBV12-3 or TRBV12-4 and TRBJ1-5; 8 nucleotides align to TRBD1. The CDR3 is 12 residues long. The V and J ends lost 6 bases and 6 bases, in that order; junction bases with no gene match: 1. For the CDR3, the DNA is TGTGCCAGCAGGACAGGGGCTCAGCCCCAGCATTTT. Amino acids: CASRTGAQPQHF.

V is TRBV7-2 and J is TRBJ2-4; D is perhaps TRBD1 (5 bases). The CDR3 has 19 amino acids. V was trimmed by 0 bases and J by 0 bases, leaving 18 bases between them. Germline V gene data show CDR1 as SGHTA and CDR2 as FQGNSA. The DNA for the CDR3 is TGTGCCAGCAGCTTAGCGGTAGGGGCCCCGCCACGAGCCAAAAACATTCAGTACTTC. Its translation: CASSLAVGAPPRAKNIQYF.

The V and J genes are TRBV7-2 and TRBJ2-7, with D hard to call. The CDR3 is 14 amino acids. Germline values: CDR1 SGHTA, CDR2 FQGNSA. The V and J ends lost 2 bases and 6 bases respectively, with 14 bases between them. The CDR3: CASSLSIVLGEQYF. CDR3 bases: TGTGCCAGCAGCTTAAGTATAGTACTTGGCGAGCAGTACTTC.

CDR3 coding DNA: TGTGCCAGCCGGGACAGGGGTACAGATACGCAGTATTTT. This translates into CASRDRGTDTQYF. The chain links TRBV6-1 to TRBJ2-3, with 10 positions matching TRBD1. The CDR3 totals 13 residues. Germline V gives CDR1 MNHNS, CDR2 SASEGT. With 8 bases clipped from V and 3 bases from J, the junction kept 2 bases outside the gene matches.